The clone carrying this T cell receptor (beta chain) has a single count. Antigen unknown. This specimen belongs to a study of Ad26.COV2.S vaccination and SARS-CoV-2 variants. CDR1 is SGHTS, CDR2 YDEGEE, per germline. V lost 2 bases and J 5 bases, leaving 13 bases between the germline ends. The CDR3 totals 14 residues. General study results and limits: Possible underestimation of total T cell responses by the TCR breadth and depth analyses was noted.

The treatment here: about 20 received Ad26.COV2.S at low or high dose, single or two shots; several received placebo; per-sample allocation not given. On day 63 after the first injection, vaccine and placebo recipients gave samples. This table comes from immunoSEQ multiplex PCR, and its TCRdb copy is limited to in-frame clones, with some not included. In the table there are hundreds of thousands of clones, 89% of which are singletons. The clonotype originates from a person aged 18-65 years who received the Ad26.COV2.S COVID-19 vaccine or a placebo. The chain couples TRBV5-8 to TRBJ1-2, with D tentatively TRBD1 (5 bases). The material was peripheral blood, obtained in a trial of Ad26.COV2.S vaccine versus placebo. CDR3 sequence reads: CASSFDRGGYGYTF. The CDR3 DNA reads TGTGCCAGCAGCTTCGATAGGGGTGGATATGGCTACACCTTC.